This T cell receptor (beta chain) was identified during a study of control samples from healthy donors and cancer patients. Sequenced by immunoSEQ multiplex PCR; TCRdb stores in-frame clones only, minus some. The data contain around 140,000 clones, approximately 94% of them seen just once; the ten biggest clones take up roughly 13%. CDR3 length: 13 residues. Trimming pared 9 bases from V and 6 bases from J, leaving 16 bases between. Germline lookup yields CDR1 SGHDT and CDR2 YYEEEE. This TCR was sampled from a man aged 40-49 years in good health. The chain combines TRBV5-6 with TRBJ2-1, with D possibly matching TRBD2 (6 bases). Sequencing was performed on blood. CDR3 in amino acids: CATGVLLANEQFF. The DNA of the CDR3 is TGTGCCACCGGAGTTTTACTAGCCAATGAGCAGTTCTTC. The full variable domain, completed using reference TRBV5-6 and TRBJ2-1, is DAGVTQSPTHLIKTRGQQVTLRCSPKSGHDTVSWYQQALGQGPQFIFQYYEEEERQRGNFPDRFSGHQFPNYSSELNVNALLLGDSALYLCATGVLLANEQFFGPGTRLTVL.